Sequencing of this T cell receptor (beta chain) was carried out in a study of shared clonotypes between healthy human individuals. About this clone itself: What it binds is unknown.

Study-wide findings and caveats: The sampled material consisted only of blood, and tissue repertoires are likely to differ.

This CDR3 is built from 14 residues. V lost 0 bases to trimming and J lost 8 bases, with 12 bases between them. Germline V lookup: CDR1 SGHNT, CDR2 YYREEE (reference sequence). As defined, naive CD8 cells were CD45RO-negative and positively selected for CCR7, with terminally differentiated effector memory CD45RA+ cells excluded. The study drew all its donors from Caucasian adults living in Nashville, Tennessee. Original data processing: ImmunoSEQ output lacked quality scores and full-length reads, limiting matched filtering. Measured with immunoSEQ multiplex PCR; TCRdb has only the in-frame clones, and not every one. V and J calls and clone size are copied from that table; D and trimming were computed from the DNA. The table lists roughly 2,000,000 clones, 80% to 95% of them singletons.

The chain combines TRBV5-4 with TRBJ2-1; D call uncertain. The sequence was obtained from a man aged 18-30 years in good health. Some clones in this sample may be carry-over from other donors' samples. The sample taken for sequencing was naive CD8+ T cells from PBMCs. CDR3 in DNA: TGTGCCAGCAGCTTGGTTACAGTCCCCCATGAGCAGTTCTTC. It specifies CASSLVTVPHEQFF.